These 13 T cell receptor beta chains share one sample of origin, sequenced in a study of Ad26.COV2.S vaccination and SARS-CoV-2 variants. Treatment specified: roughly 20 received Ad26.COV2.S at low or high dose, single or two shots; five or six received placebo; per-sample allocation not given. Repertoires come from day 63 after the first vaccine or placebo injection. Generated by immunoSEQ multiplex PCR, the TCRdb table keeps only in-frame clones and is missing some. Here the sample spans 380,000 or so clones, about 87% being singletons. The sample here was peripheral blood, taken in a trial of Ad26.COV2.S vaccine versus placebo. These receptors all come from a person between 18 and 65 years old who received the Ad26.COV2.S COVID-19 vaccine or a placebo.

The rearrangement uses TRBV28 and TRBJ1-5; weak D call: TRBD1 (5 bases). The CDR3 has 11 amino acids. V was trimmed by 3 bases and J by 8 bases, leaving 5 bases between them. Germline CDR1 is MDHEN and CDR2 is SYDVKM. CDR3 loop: CASSLTEPQHF. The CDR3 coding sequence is TGTGCCAGCAGTTTGACAGAGCCCCAGCATTTT.

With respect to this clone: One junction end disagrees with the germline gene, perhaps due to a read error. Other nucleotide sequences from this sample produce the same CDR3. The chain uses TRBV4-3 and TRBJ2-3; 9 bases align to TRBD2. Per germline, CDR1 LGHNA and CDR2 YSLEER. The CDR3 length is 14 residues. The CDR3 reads CASSLSGSTDTQYF. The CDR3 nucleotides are TGCGCCAGCAGCCTTAGCGGGAGCACGGATACGCAGTATTTT.

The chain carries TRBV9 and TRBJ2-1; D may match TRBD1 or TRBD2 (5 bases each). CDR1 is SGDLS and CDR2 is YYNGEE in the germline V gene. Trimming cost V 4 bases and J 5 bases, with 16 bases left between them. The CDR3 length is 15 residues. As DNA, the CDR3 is TGTGCCAGCAGCTCGTGGGGGACGTTTAACAATGAGCAGTTCTTC. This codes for CASSSWGTFNNEQFF.

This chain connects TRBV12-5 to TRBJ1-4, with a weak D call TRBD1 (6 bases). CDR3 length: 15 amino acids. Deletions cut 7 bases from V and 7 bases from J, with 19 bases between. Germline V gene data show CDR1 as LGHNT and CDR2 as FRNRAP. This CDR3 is CASALGGGVSEKLFF. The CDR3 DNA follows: TGTGCTAGTGCCCTGGGAGGGGGAGTAAGTGAAAAACTGTTTTTT.

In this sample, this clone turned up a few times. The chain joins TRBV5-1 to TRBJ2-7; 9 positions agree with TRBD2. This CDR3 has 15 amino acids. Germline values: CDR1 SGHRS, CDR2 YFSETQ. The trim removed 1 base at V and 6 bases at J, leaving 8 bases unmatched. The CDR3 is CASSLRLAGSGEQYF. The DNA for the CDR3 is TGCGCCAGCAGCTTGCGGCTAGCGGGATCGGGCGAGCAGTACTTC.

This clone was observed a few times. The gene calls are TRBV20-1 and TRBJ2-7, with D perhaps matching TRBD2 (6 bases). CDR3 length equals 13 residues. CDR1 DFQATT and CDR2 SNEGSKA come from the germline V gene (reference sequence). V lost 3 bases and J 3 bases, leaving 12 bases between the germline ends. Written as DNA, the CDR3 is TGCAGTGCTAGTAATGGAGGGCACTACGAGCAGTACTTC. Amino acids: CSASNGGHYEQYF.

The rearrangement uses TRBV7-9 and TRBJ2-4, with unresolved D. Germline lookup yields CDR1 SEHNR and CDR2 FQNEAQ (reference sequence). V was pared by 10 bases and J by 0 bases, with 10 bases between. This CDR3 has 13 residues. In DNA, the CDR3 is TGTGCCACCGAACAGTTAGCCAAAAACATTCAGTACTTC. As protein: CATEQLAKNIQYF.

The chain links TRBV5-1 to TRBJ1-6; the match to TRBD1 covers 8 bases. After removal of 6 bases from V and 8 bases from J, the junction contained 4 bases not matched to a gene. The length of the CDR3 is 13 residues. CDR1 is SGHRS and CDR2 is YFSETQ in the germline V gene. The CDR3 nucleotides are TGCGCCAGCACGACAGGGGAGGATTCACCCCTCCACTTT. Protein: CASTTGEDSPLHF. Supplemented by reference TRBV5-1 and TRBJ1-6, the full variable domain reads KAGVTQTPRYLIKTRGQQVTLSCSPISGHRSVSWYQQTPGQGLQFLFEYFSETQRNKGNFPGRFSGRQFSNSRSEMNVSTLELGDSALYLCASTTGEDSPLHFGNGTRLTVT.

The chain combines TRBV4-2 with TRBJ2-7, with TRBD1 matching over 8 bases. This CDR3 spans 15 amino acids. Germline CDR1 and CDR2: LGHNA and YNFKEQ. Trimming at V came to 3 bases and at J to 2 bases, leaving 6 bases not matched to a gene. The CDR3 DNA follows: TGTGCCAGCAGCCACCGACAGGGGCAGGCCTACGAGCAGTACTTC. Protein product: CASSHRQGQAYEQYF.

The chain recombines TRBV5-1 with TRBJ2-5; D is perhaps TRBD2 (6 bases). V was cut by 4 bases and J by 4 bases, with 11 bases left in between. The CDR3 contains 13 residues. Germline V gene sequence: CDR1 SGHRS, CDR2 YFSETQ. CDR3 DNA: TGCGCCAGCAGCCCGGGACTCTCAGAGACCCAGTACTTC. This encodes CASSPGLSETQYF. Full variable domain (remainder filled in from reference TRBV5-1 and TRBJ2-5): KAGVTQTPRYLIKTRGQQVTLSCSPISGHRSVSWYQQTPGQGLQFLFEYFSETQRNKGNFPGRFSGRQFSNSRSEMNVSTLELGDSALYLCASSPGLSETQYFGPGTRLLVL.

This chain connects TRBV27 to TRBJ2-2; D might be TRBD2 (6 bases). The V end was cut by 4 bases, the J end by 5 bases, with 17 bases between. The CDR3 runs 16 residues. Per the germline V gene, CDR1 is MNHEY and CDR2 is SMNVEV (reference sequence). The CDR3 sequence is CASSWSGTRLTGELFF. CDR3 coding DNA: TGTGCCAGCAGTTGGTCCGGGACTCGACTAACCGGGGAGCTGTTTTTT.

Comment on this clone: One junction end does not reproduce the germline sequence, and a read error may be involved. CDR3: CASSLGPYNEQFF. For the CDR3, the DNA is TGTGCTAGCAGCTTGGGACCCTATAATGAGCAGTTCTTC. The chain employs TRBV7-7 and TRBJ2-1; D tentatively fits TRBD1 or TRBD2 (5 bases each). The germline V gene encodes CDR1 SSHAT and CDR2 FNYEAQ (reference sequence). This CDR3 has 13 amino acids.

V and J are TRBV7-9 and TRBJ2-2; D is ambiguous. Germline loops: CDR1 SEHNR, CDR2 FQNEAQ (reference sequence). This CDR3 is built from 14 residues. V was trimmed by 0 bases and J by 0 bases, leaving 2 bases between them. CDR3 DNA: TGTGCCAGCAGCTTAGCTGCGAACACCGGGGAGCTGTTTTTT. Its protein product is CASSLAANTGELFF.